This T cell receptor (beta chain) was captured by sequencing in a study of shared clonotypes between healthy human individuals. The assay was immunoSEQ multiplex PCR, and TCRdb's table has in-frame clones only and misses some. Of about 600,000 clones in the sample, around 95% were seen once. CDR1 and CDR2 from the germline V gene are MNHEY and SMNVEV (reference sequence). V lost 5 bases, J lost 6 bases, and 3 bases stayed unmatched. CDR3 length: 14 amino acids. It was CD45RO-negative cells, positively selected for CCR7, that made up naive CD8 cells, with terminally differentiated effector memory CD45RA+ cells excluded. Concerning this clone: In the same sample, other DNA sequences code for this CDR3.

Sequenced sample: naive CD8+ T cells sorted from blood. This sequence originates from a woman aged 25 to 39 in good health. The V gene is TRBV27, the J gene TRBJ1-6; TRBD1 aligns across 8 bases. CDR3 nucleotide sequence: TGTGCCAGCAGTCCGACAGGGGCTAATTCACCCCTCCACTTT. Its translation is CASSPTGANSPLHF.